The T cell receptor beta chain described here comes from a study of blood T cell repertoires in COVID-19. Study as a whole: There were acute and convalescent COVID-19 samples, and they came from the United States, Italy and Spain. Nucleic acid was either cDNA or gDNA, and it came from T cells, B-cell-depleted T cells, or PBMCs.

After removal of 1 base from V and 7 bases from J, the junction contained 5 bases not matched to a gene. The germline CDR1 and CDR2 sequences are LNHNV and YYDKDF (reference sequence). The CDR3 length is 14 residues. As processed by the authors: Researchers report that nucleated cell counts were estimated from reference gene primer amplification. Libraries were prepared by immunoSEQ multiplex PCR; TCRdb keeps only in-frame clonotypes and omits some of them. The D gene and trimming were derived from the DNA, and the V and J assignments and clone size from that table. Among a few hundred thousand clones, 86% were seen once, and the ten largest hold over 9%.

This TCR came from a man older than 75 with acute or convalescent COVID-19. The chain employs TRBV15 and TRBJ1-2; the match to TRBD1 covers 8 bases. Sequencing was done on a sample of peripheral blood. CDR3 sequence (DNA): TGTGCCACCAGCAGAGGCAGGGGGCGGGTTGGCTACACCTTC. It codes for CATSRGRGRVGYTF.